One sample yielded the 12 T cell receptor beta chains listed below, sequenced in a study of blood T cell repertoires in COVID-19. Data came from immunoSEQ multiplex PCR; TCRdb stores just in-frame clones and leaves some out. The repertoire consists of a few hundred thousand clones, with roughly 85% occurring once and the leading ten covering more than 6.5%. Sequencing input: PBMCs or T cells enriched from blood (not recorded which). The receptors were gathered from a woman aged 50 to 60 who had been exposed to COVID-19.

This clone has just one count. This sequence joins TRBV30 and TRBJ1-6; no clear D gene. CDR3 length: 13 amino acids. V shed 4 bases and J shed 7 bases, with 11 bases lying between them. Germline V CDR1 and CDR2: GTSNPN, SVGIG (reference sequence). The CDR3, as DNA: TGTGCCTGGAAAGACTACTACAATTCACCCCTCCACTTT. Translating it yields CAWKDYYNSPLHF.

The rearrangement links TRBV30 to TRBJ1-1; D might be TRBD1 (6 bases). Per the germline V gene, CDR1 is GTSNPN and CDR2 is SVGIG (reference sequence). V was cut by 4 bases and J by 3 bases, with 15 bases left in between. This CDR3 comprises 14 residues. For the CDR3, the DNA is TGTGCCTGGACTTTGGACAGCGCCTACACTGAAGCTTTCTTT. This codes for CAWTLDSAYTEAFF.

The chain uses TRBV12-3 or TRBV12-4 and TRBJ1-5, with TRBD1 identical over 8 bases. The length of the CDR3 is 13 residues. The ends lost 3 bases at V and 16 bases at J; junction bases unmatched: 11. For the CDR3, the DNA is TGTGCCAGCAGTTTTACCCCGGGACAGGCAATCCATTTT. It yields the protein CASSFTPGQAIHF.

The chain uses TRBV5-6 and TRBJ1-3; D gene uncertain. Between the trimmed V and J ends, which lost 0 bases and 0 bases, there was a span of 13 bases. CDR1 and CDR2 from the germline V gene are SGHDT and YYEEEE. The CDR3 is 17 amino acids. The CDR3 bases are TGTGCCAGCAGCTTGGGGGAGACACGGCACTCTGGAAACACCATATATTTT. Translating it yields CASSLGETRHSGNTIYF.

The rearrangement links TRBV27 to TRBJ1-6; 9 bases fit TRBD1. The V and J ends lost 5 bases and 0 bases, in that order; junction bases with no gene match: 11. The CDR3 runs to 19 residues. The germline V gene encodes CDR1 MNHEY and CDR2 SMNVEV (reference sequence). DNA for the CDR3: TGTGCCAGCAGTCACACCCCGGGACAGGGTAGCTCCTATAATTCACCCCTCCACTTT. Its translation: CASSHTPGQGSSYNSPLHF.

This clone was seen only once. V gene TRBV20-1 combines with J gene TRBJ1-4; unclear D gene. The V gene lost 0 bases and the J gene lost 12 bases, with 8 bases spanning the gap. Germline CDR1 reads DFQATT; CDR2 reads SNEGSKA (reference sequence). This CDR3 is 11 amino acids long. CDR3 in DNA: TGCAGTGCTAGAGATTTGGCAGAACTGTTTTTT. Its protein is CSARDLAELFF.

V is TRBV6-5 and J is TRBJ1-2, with D perhaps matching TRBD1 (5 bases). Trimming pared 10 bases from V and 4 bases from J, leaving 13 bases between. The CDR3 is 12 residues long. Germline V gene data show CDR1 as MNHEY and CDR2 as SVGAGI. CDR3 in amino acids: CATLWGGYGYTF. Here the CDR3 DNA reads TGTGCCACCCTCTGGGGCGGCTATGGCTACACCTTC.

The chain combines TRBV18 with TRBJ2-5; 10 bases are a match to TRBD2. In germline, CDR1 is KGHSH, CDR2 LQKENI. V shed 2 bases, J shed 7 bases, and the junction held 7 bases outside the gene matches. This CDR3 is built from 15 residues. This CDR3 is CASSPASGGPGTQYF. For the CDR3, the DNA is TGTGCCAGCTCACCAGCTAGCGGGGGTCCGGGGACCCAGTACTTC.

The chain has TRBV24-1 and TRBJ1-2; TRBD1 aligns across 8 bases. After removal of 2 bases from V and 5 bases from J, the junction contained 3 bases not matched to a gene. The CDR3 is made up of 14 amino acids. Germline assignment: CDR1 KGHDR and CDR2 SFDVKD. The CDR3 DNA follows: TGTGCCACCAGTGATTCGACAGGGGTATATGGCTACACCTTC. This sequence encodes CATSDSTGVYGYTF.

The V and J genes are TRBV7-8 and TRBJ2-5; D uncertain. V was pared by 5 bases and J by 5 bases, with 9 bases between. This CDR3 comprises 12 residues. Germline V gene data show CDR1 as SGHVS and CDR2 as FQNEAQ. CDR3 sequence (DNA): TGTGCCAGCAGCCCAACCCGGGAGACCCAGTACTTC. This gives the protein CASSPTRETQYF. Drawing the rest from reference TRBV7-8 and TRBJ2-5, the complete variable domain is GAGVSQSPRYKVAKRGQDVALRCDPISGHVSLFWYQQALGQGPEFLTYFQNEAQLDKSGLPSDRFFAERPEGSVSTLKIQRTQQEDSAVYLCASSPTRETQYFGPGTRLLVL.

The gene calls are TRBV6-5 and TRBJ2-1; 9 nucleotides align to TRBD2. Trimming cost V 4 bases and J 8 bases; bases outside gene matches: 6. This CDR3 comprises 14 residues. Germline V CDR1 and CDR2: MNHEY, SVGAGI. CDR3 nucleotide sequence: TGTGCCAGCAGTTTGGGACTAGCTGGGGATGAGCAGTTCTTC. Translated: CASSLGLAGDEQFF.

The gene calls are TRBV7-8 and TRBJ2-3; TRBD2 matches 12 bases. V lost 1 base, J lost 6 bases, and 8 bases stayed unmatched. Germline V gene data show CDR1 as SGHVS and CDR2 as FQNEAQ. The CDR3 length is 17 residues. The CDR3 loop reads CASSLGLAGGRRDTQYF. In DNA, the CDR3 is TGTGCCAGCAGCTTAGGCCTAGCGGGGGGGCGGAGGGATACGCAGTATTTT. The full variable domain, rest sourced from reference TRBV7-8 and TRBJ2-3, is GAGVSQSPRYKVAKRGQDVALRCDPISGHVSLFWYQQALGQGPEFLTYFQNEAQLDKSGLPSDRFFAERPEGSVSTLKIQRTQQEDSAVYLCASSLGLAGGRRDTQYFGPGTRLTVL.